This T cell receptor (beta chain) appears in the sequencing data of a study of metastatic and nonmetastatic thyroid tumors. Whole-study context: Repertoires from blood and tumor or nodule tissue of malignant and benign thyroid patients were compared.

By its share, this clone is medium-sized. Its antigen is not identified. The trim removed 4 bases at V and 3 bases at J, leaving 9 bases unmatched. Germline-derived CDR1 and CDR2 are GTSNPN and SVGIG (reference sequence). This CDR3 region has 15 residues. Nobody among the patients had been given any treatment before thyroid surgery. Whole-study findings and limits: Within blood and tumor, benign nodules reportedly had significantly lower TCR beta diversity than malignant thyroid tumors did.

In the original workflow: CDR3 was compared across clinicopathological groups, and the resulting differences were used to build a distant-metastasis classifier for papillary thyroid cancer. TCRdb re-called the PCR reads through MiXCR. TCRdb, rather than the study authors, made the V and J calls. The sample consists of roughly 40,000 clones, less than 20% of them appearing once. The sample taken for sequencing was blood. The source of this sequence is a female donor with papillary thyroid cancer or a benign thyroid nodule (not recorded which). Some clones in this sample may be carry-over from other donors' samples. This chain links TRBV30 with TRBJ2-7, with 10 bases that match TRBD2. For the CDR3, the DNA is TGTGCCTGGAAAGGGGCTAGCGGGAGCTACTACGAGCAGTACTTC. Translating gives CAWKGASGSYYEQYF.